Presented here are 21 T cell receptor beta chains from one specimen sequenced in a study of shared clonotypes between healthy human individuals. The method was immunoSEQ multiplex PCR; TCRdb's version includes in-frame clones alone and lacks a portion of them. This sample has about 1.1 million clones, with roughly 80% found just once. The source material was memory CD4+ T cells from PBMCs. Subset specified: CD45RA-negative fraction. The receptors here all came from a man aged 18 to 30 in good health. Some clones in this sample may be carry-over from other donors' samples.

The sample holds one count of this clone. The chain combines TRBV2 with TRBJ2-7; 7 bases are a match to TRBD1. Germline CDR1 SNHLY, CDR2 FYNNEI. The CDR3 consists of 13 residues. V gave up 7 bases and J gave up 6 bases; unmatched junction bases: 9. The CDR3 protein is CASIFQPGGEQYF. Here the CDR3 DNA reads TGTGCCAGCATTTTCCAACCAGGGGGCGAGCAGTACTTC. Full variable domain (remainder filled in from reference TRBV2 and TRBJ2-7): EPEVTQTPSHQVTQMGQEVILRCVPISNHLYFYWYRQILGQKVEFLVSFYNNEISEKSEIFDDQFSVERPDGSNFTLKIRSTKLEDSAMYFCASIFQPGGEQYFGPGTRLTVT.

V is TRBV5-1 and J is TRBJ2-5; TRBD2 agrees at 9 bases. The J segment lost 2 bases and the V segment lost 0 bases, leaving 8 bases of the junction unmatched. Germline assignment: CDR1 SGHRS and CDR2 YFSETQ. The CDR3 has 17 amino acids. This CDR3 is CASSLVGLAGFQETQYF. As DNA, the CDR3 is TGCGCCAGCAGCTTGGTTGGTCTAGCGGGGTTTCAAGAGACCCAGTACTTC.

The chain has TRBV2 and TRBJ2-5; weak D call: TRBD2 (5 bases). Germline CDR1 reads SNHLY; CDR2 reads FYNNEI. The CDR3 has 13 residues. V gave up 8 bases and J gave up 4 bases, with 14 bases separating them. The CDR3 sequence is CASGTRLLETQYF. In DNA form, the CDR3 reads TGTGCCAGCGGAACGCGACTATTAGAGACCCAGTACTTC.

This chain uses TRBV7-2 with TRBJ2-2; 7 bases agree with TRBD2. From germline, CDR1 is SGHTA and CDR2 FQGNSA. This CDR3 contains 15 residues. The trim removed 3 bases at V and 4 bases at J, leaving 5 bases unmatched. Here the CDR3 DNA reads TGTGCCAGCAGCTTGATGCGGACTAGCACCGGGGAGCTGTTTTTT. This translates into CASSLMRTSTGELFF. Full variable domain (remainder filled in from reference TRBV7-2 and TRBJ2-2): GAGVSQSPSNKVTEKGKDVELRCDPISGHTALYWYRQSLGQGLEFLIYFQGNSAPDKSGLPSDRFSAERTGGSVSTLTIQRTQQEDSAVYLCASSLMRTSTGELFFGEGSRLTVL.

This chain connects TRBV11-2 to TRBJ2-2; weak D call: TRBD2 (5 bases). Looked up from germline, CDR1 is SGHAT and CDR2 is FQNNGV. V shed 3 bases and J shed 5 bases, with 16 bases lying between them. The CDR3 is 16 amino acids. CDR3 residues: CASSFPGFGWTGELFF. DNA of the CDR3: TGTGCCAGCAGCTTCCCGGGATTCGGATGGACCGGGGAGCTGTTTTTT.

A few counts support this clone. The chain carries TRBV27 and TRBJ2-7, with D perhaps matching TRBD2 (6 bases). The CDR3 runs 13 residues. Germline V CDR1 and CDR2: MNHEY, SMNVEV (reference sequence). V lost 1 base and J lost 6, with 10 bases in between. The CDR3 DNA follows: TGTGCCAGCAGTTTATGGAGGGAATCCGAGCAGTACTTC. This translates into CASSLWRESEQYF.

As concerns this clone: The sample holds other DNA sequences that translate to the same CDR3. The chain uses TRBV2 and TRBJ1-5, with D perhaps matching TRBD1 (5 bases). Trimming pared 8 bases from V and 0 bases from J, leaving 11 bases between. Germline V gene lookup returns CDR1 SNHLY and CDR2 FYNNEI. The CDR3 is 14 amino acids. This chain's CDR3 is CASSAQVSNQPQHF. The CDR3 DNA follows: TGTGCCAGCTCAGCACAGGTTAGCAATCAGCCCCAGCATTTT. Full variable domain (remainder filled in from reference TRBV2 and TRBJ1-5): EPEVTQTPSHQVTQMGQEVILRCVPISNHLYFYWYRQILGQKVEFLVSFYNNEISEKSEIFDDQFSVERPDGSNFTLKIRSTKLEDSAMYFCASSAQVSNQPQHFGDGTRLSIL.

In DNA, the CDR3 is TGTGCCAGCAGCTTCGGCCGCCTAGAGCAGTACTTC. This encodes CASSFGRLEQYF. This chain joins TRBV6-6 and TRBJ2-7; D is unresolved. There are 12 residues in the CDR3. With 6 bases removed from V and 7 bases from J, the gap between germline ends came to 13 bases. Germline values: CDR1 MNHNY, CDR2 SVGAGI (reference sequence).

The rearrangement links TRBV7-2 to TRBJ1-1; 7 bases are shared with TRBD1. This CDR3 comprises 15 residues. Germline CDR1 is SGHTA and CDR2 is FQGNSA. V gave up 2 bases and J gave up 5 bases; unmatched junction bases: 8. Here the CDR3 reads CASSLRPGGMTEAFF. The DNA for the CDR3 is TGTGCCAGCAGCTTACGCCCAGGGGGGATGACTGAAGCTTTCTTT.

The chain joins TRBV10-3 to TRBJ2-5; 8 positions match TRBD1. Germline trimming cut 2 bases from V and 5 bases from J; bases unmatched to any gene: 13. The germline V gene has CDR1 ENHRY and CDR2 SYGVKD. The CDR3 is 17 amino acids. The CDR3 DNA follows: TGTGCCATCAGTGAGACAGGGGGTCGACAGGGTTATGAGACCCAGTACTTC. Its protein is CAISETGGRQGYETQYF.

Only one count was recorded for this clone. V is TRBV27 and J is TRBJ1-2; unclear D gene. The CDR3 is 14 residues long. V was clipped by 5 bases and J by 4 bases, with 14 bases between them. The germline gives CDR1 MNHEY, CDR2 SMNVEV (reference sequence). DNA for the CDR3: TGTGCCAGCAGTCCATACCCCGAGGGCTATGGCTACACCTTC. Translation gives CASSPYPEGYGYTF.

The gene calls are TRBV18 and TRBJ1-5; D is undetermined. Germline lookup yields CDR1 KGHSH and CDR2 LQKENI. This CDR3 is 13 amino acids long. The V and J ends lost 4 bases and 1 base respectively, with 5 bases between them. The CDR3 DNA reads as TGTGCCAGCTCACAGCAGAGCAATCAGCCCCAGCATTTT. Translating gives CASSQQSNQPQHF.

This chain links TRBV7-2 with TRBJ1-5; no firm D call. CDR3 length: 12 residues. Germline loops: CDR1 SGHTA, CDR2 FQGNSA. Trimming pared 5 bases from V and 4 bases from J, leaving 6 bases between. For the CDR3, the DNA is TGTGCCAGCAGCCACCCTAATCAGCCCCAGCATTTT. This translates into CASSHPNQPQHF.

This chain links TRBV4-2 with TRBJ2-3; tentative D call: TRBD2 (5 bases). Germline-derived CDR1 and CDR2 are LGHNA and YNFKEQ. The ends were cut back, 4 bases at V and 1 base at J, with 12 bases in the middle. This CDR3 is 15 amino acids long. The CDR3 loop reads CASSLGRGGTDTQYF. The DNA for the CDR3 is TGTGCCAGCAGCCTCGGTCGGGGAGGCACAGATACGCAGTATTTT.

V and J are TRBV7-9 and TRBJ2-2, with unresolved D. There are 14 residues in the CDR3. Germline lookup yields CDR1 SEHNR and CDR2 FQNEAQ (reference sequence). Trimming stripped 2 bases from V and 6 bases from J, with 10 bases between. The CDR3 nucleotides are TGTGCCAGCAGCTTACAAAGAGGTTCCGGGGAGCTGTTTTTT. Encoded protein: CASSLQRGSGELFF.

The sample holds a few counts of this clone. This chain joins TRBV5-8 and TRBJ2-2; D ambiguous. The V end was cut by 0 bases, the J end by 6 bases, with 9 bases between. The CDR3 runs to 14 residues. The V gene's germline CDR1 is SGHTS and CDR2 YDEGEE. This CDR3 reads CASSLGPSAGELFF. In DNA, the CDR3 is TGTGCCAGCAGCTTGGGGCCTTCAGCCGGGGAGCTGTTTTTT.

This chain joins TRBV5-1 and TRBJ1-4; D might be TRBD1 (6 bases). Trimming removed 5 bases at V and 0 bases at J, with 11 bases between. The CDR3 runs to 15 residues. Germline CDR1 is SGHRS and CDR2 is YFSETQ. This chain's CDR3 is CASREGVTTNEKLFF. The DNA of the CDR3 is TGCGCCAGCAGAGAGGGGGTAACAACTAATGAAAAACTGTTTTTT.

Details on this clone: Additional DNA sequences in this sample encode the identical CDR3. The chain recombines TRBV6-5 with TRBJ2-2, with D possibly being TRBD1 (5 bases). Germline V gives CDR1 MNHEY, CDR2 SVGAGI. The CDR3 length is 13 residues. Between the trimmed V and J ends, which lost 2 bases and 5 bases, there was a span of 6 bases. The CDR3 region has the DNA TGTGCCAGCAGTTACGACAGAACCGGGGAGCTGTTTTTT. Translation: CASSYDRTGELFF.

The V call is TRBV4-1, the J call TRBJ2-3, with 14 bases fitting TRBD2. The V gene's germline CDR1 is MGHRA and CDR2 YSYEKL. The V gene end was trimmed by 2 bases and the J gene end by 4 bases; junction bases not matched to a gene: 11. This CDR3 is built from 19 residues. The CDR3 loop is CASSQIGLAGGKWADTQYF. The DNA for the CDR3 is TGCGCCAGCAGCCAAATCGGACTAGCGGGAGGCAAGTGGGCAGATACGCAGTATTTT.

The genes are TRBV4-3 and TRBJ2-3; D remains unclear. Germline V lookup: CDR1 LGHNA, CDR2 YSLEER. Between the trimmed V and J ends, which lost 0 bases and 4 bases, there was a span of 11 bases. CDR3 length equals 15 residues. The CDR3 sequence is CASSQDSGRADTQYF. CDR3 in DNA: TGCGCCAGCAGCCAAGATTCGGGTCGAGCAGATACGCAGTATTTT.

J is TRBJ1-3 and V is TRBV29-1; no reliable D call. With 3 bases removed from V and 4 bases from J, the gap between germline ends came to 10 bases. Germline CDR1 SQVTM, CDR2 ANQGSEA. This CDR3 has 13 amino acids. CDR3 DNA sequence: TGCAGCGTTGAGGAGACTTTGGGAAACACCATATATTTT. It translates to CSVEETLGNTIYF.